This is a list of T cell receptor beta chains from one sample in a study of Graves' ophthalmopathy and Graves' hyperthyroidism. TCRdb re-analysed the multiplex PCR reads in MiXCR, keeping a single row per CDR3 protein. The sample yields about 600,000 distinct CDR3 sequences, approximately 37% seen once. The sample was peripheral blood or thyroid tissue (not recorded which). Receptors originate from an adult man with Graves' hyperthyroidism. The conserved cysteine and the conserved F or W are not part of the CDR3 here. Size values are once, few and many counts, or a class for expanded clones, and some rows have none.

V gene	J gene	clone size	CDR3 protein
TRBV27	TRBJ1-2	few	ASSLYSYYGYT
TRBV6-6	TRBJ1-5	many	ASSDRGGQPQH
TRBV2	TRBJ2-7	.	ASSESRAVSYEQY
TRBV4-2	TRBJ2-7	many	ASSQDRASGQAYEQY
TRBV29-1	TRBJ1-1	many	SVERPLNTEAF
TRBV13	TRBJ2-5	many	ASSSRGLGYQETQY
TRBV2	TRBJ1-6	many	ASSPRGSPLH
TRBV7-4	TRBJ1-2	.	ASSFEGREGYT
TRBV12-3/TRBV12-4	TRBJ2-2	.	ASTQSGAVTGELF
TRBV12-3/TRBV12-4	TRBJ1-5	.	ASSSPQGCINQPQH
TRBV12-3/TRBV12-4	TRBJ2-7	.	ASSFGGLQNEQY
TRBV29-1	TRBJ1-2	.	STGTMTDTNYGYT
TRBV10-3	TRBJ2-7	once	AISSDRSSYEQY
TRBV9	TRBJ2-2	.	ASRRLAGTRVTNTGELF
TRBV5-4	TRBJ2-2	.	ASSGQLAGGLFTGELF
TRBV7-9	TRBJ1-2	.	ASSETGLSYT
TRBV29-1	TRBJ1-4	.	GGQGERKLF
TRBV5-1	TRBJ1-4	.	ASSLQGAGTNEKLF
TRBV7-9	TRBJ2-7	.	ASSLAGEGTYEQY
TRBV7-9	TRBJ2-5	many	ASSFYHTTAQETQY
TRBV19	TRBJ2-5	many	ASRGAGGFGETQY
TRBV5-1	TRBJ2-7	many	ASSNRGYEQY
TRBV4-1	TRBJ1-1	many	ASSQGFDTEAF
TRBV2	.	.	ASRTGGGRGEQF
TRBV19	TRBJ1-5	.	ASSKTGTISNQPQH
TRBV2	TRBJ1-5	once	ASRLGVQGSQPQH
TRBV10-1	TRBJ2-5	.	ASSEDTDRGSVKTQY
TRBV7-9	TRBJ2-7	.	ASSAQVAEQY
TRBV6-5	TRBJ1-1	many	ASNEQGADTEAF
TRBV29-1	TRBJ2-3	.	SVDGSYPSTDTQY
TRBV7-8	TRBJ2-7	many	ASSPGTGGIYEQY
TRBV20-1	TRBJ1-5	many	SALGLYNQPQH
TRBV5-1	TRBJ2-7	many	ASSDTGTGFYEQY
TRBV20-1	TRBJ2-5	.	SARRGTYETQY
TRBV19	TRBJ2-2	.	ASSIKVDGELF
TRBV5-1	TRBJ2-3	.	ASSTVVDTQY
TRBV9	TRBJ2-3	.	ASSERGGNTDTQY
TRBV28	TRBJ1-4	few	ATSGRRSSEKLF
TRBV10-3	TRBJ2-2	.	ATHRELF
TRBV29-1	TRBJ2-6	.	SVETGQGSSGANVLT
TRBV28	TRBJ1-2	.	ASSFGSGAYGYT
TRBV20-1	TRBJ2-5	many	SARDRGRGETQY
TRBV7-9	TRBJ1-5	.	ASSLLNSNQPQH
TRBV19	TRBJ1-1	.	ATWAVLNTEAF
TRBV10-3	TRBJ2-2	many	AIKPQSNTGELF
TRBV10-2	TRBJ1-5	many	ASDNTGGEEPQH
TRBV29-1	TRBJ1-4	many	SVRGASNEKLF
TRBV5-4	TRBJ2-5	many	ASSTPTGTGVQETQY
TRBV29-1	TRBJ2-3	.	SAGERGSRDTQY
TRBV7-9	TRBJ2-2	.	ASNLAGDRGELF
TRBV10-3	TRBJ1-2	many	AISESRLGEASNYGYT
TRBV4-2	TRBJ2-3	many	ASSQGPSGRVDTQY
TRBV20-1	TRBJ2-6	.	SARETGGYGANVLT
TRBV7-8	TRBJ1-2	few	ASSPGAGDYGYT
TRBV5-1	TRBJ1-1	.	ASSAGTGFNIEAF
TRBV7-9	TRBJ1-5	many	ASSSGTVGYSNQPQH
TRBV27	TRBJ1-1	few	ASSFEGTGSTEAF